The 22 T cell receptor beta chains presented below share a single source sample, sequenced in a study of blood T cells in healthy people across ages. Next came a second PCR, run for roughly 6 to 11 cycles, which used a sample-barcoded 5' primer along with a J-beta primer mix. MiXCR, applied by TCRdb to the 5' RACE reads, yields one record per CDR3 protein. The sample consists of hundreds of thousands of distinct CDR3 sequences, roughly 60% of them appearing once. Material: blood. The source is a man younger than 45 in good health.

This clonotype was counted a single time. The V gene is TRBV29-1, the J gene TRBJ2-7; the D is unclear. The CDR3 is 15 amino acids. In germline, CDR1 is SQVTM, CDR2 ANQGSEA. V lost 2 bases to trimming and J lost 6 bases, with 20 bases between them. The DNA for the CDR3 is TGCAGCGTTGAAAGGTCGTCCGGGTTTGTTGGCGAGCAGTACTTC. This gives the protein CSVERSSGFVGEQYF.

The chain couples TRBV20-1 to TRBJ2-3; the D gene is possibly TRBD2 (5 bases). This CDR3 is built from 15 residues. Trimming removed 6 bases at V and 0 bases at J, with 16 bases between. The germline CDR1 and CDR2 sequences are DFQATT and SNEGSKA (reference sequence). The CDR3 loop reads CSAPVAGRSTDTQYF. CDR3 nucleotide sequence: TGCAGTGCCCCGGTCGCGGGCCGAAGCACAGATACGCAGTATTTT.

The chain carries TRBV28 and TRBJ2-1; D is perhaps TRBD2 (5 bases). Per germline, CDR1 MDHEN and CDR2 SYDVKM. This CDR3 contains 16 residues. Trimming shortened V by 2 bases and J by 2 bases, and 13 bases separated the two germline ends. The CDR3 bases are TGTGCCAGCAGTTTAGGTGGGCTAGCTGCCTACAATGAGCAGTTCTTC. Amino acids: CASSLGGLAAYNEQFF.

A few counts support this clonotype. This sequence joins TRBV7-2 and TRBJ2-7, with TRBD2 as a possible D gene (6 bases). Germline values: CDR1 SGHTA, CDR2 FQGNSA. The CDR3 covers 17 residues. Trimming removed 5 bases from V and 0 bases from J, with 20 bases in between. CDR3 residues: CASSPGVGSGFSYEQYF. For the CDR3, the DNA is TGTGCCAGCAGCCCGGGTGTGGGTAGCGGTTTCTCCTACGAGCAGTACTTC.

The rearrangement uses TRBV6-5 and TRBJ2-1, with D tentatively TRBD1 (6 bases). Germline V gene data show CDR1 as MNHEY and CDR2 as SVGAGI. The CDR3 spans 14 residues. V gave up 11 bases and J gave up 4 bases, with 18 bases separating them. The CDR3 loop is CARRGNRAYNEQFF. As DNA, the CDR3 is TGTGCCCGGCGAGGGAACAGGGCGTACAATGAGCAGTTCTTC.

The V gene is TRBV11-1, the J gene TRBJ2-7; unclear D gene. Deletions cut 6 bases from V and 3 bases from J, with 9 bases between. CDR3 length: 12 residues. Looked up from germline, CDR1 is SGHAT and CDR2 is FQDESV (reference sequence). This CDR3 reads CASSRQHYEQYF. The CDR3 DNA reads as TGTGCCAGCAGTCGTCAGCACTACGAGCAGTACTTC.

The chain has TRBV16 and TRBJ2-5; TRBD2 matches 8 bases. V was clipped by 0 bases and J by 9 bases; unmatched bases: 9. CDR1 is KGHSY and CDR2 is FQNENV in the germline V gene. The CDR3 totals 15 residues. CDR3 sequence (DNA): TGTGCCAGCAGCCAATCCTCTGCGGGGGGTTATCCCCAGTACTTC. Translating it yields CASSQSSAGGYPQYF.

As regards this clonotype: The junction and the germline gene differ at one end; a read error may be behind it. The V call is TRBV6-6, the J call TRBJ2-1; 11 bases are shared with TRBD2. This CDR3 comprises 14 residues. Per germline, CDR1 MNHNY and CDR2 SVGAGI (reference sequence). CDR3 protein: CASSLGLADNERFF. The CDR3 DNA sequence: TGTGCCAGCAGTTTGGGACTAGCGGATAATGAGCGGTTCTTC.

This clonotype showed up just a few times. The chain recombines TRBV12-3 or TRBV12-4 with TRBJ2-1; TRBD1 matches at 8 bases. The CDR3 is made up of 13 amino acids. With 7 bases clipped from V and 7 bases from J, the junction kept 6 bases outside the gene matches. CDR3 sequence reads: CASTGGSSNEQFF. The CDR3 DNA reads TGTGCCAGCACAGGGGGCAGTAGTAATGAGCAGTTCTTC.

This clonotype was observed a single time. The chain uses TRBV24-1 and TRBJ1-5; 8 nucleotides agree with TRBD1. Germline trimming cut 3 bases from V and 9 bases from J; bases unmatched to any gene: 6. In germline, CDR1 is KGHDR, CDR2 SFDVKD. The CDR3 has 14 residues. The CDR3 sequence: CATSDRTGFRPQHF. The DNA of the CDR3 is TGTGCCACCAGTGATCGGACAGGGTTCCGGCCCCAGCATTTT.

The rearrangement links TRBV20-1 to TRBJ2-5; D perhaps matches TRBD1 (6 bases). This CDR3 contains 14 residues. The germline CDR1 and CDR2 sequences are DFQATT and SNEGSKA (reference sequence). Trimming shortened V by 5 bases and J by 0 bases, and 13 bases separated the two germline ends. In DNA, the CDR3 is TGCAGTGCTGGCCCAACAGGGTACCAAGAGACCCAGTACTTC. It is translated as CSAGPTGYQETQYF.

This clonotype was counted only a few times. V gene TRBV28 combines with J gene TRBJ2-7, with TRBD1 identical over 8 bases. This CDR3 region has 15 residues. The junction had 8 bases not matched to a gene; V was cut back by 4 bases and J by 3 bases. In germline, CDR1 is MDHEN, CDR2 SYDVKM. The CDR3 DNA reads TGTGCCAGCAGTTCAGACAGGGGTACAGGCTACGAGCAGTACTTC. Its protein is CASSSDRGTGYEQYF. Looking up the rest from reference TRBV28 and TRBJ2-7 gives the full variable domain: DVKVTQSSRYLVKRTGEKVFLECVQDMDHENMFWYRQDPGLGLRLIYFSYDVKMKEKGDIPEGYSVSREKKERFSLILESASTNQTSMYLCASSSDRGTGYEQYFGPGTRLTVT.

The sample holds many counts of this clonotype. The chain links TRBV3-1 to TRBJ2-5; D call uncertain. The germline CDR1 and CDR2 sequences are LGHDT and YNNKEL (reference sequence). Trimming stripped 0 bases from V and 10 bases from J, with 12 bases between. CDR3 length: 13 residues. The CDR3: CASSQDYYSIQYF. CDR3 bases: TGTGCCAGCAGCCAAGATTACTATTCGATCCAGTACTTC.

This clonotype was detected only a few times. The rearrangement uses TRBV29-1 and TRBJ2-5; D gene unclear. This CDR3 region has 12 residues. Trimming stripped 8 bases from V and 5 bases from J, with 15 bases between. Germline V CDR1 and CDR2: SQVTM, ANQGSEA. Written as DNA, the CDR3 is TGCAGCCACACCGGCGCGAGGGAGACCCAGTACTTC. It specifies CSHTGARETQYF. The full variable domain, with the rest looked up from reference TRBV29-1 and TRBJ2-5, is SAVISQKPSRDICQRGTSLTIQCQVDSQVTMMFWYRQQPGQSLTLIATANQGSEATYESGFVIDKFPISRPNLTFSTLTVSNMSPEDSSIYLCSHTGARETQYFGPGTRLLVL.

This chain links TRBV2 with TRBJ2-1; 7 nucleotides agree with TRBD1. The V gene's germline CDR1 is SNHLY and CDR2 FYNNEI. V was clipped by 5 bases and J by 13 bases; unmatched bases: 8. This CDR3 comprises 12 residues. Here the CDR3 DNA reads TGTGCCAGCAGTCTCACAGGGGTAGTCCAGTTCTTC. Its protein product is CASSLTGVVQFF.

This clonotype was counted only a few times. The chain is built from TRBV27 and TRBJ2-1; 8 bases map to TRBD2. Losses at the gene ends were 5 bases for V and 4 bases for J; bases not matched to a gene: 4. Germline V gene data show CDR1 as MNHEY and CDR2 as SMNVEV (reference sequence). The CDR3 covers 14 residues. This CDR3 reads CASSPGGVYNEQFF. DNA of the CDR3: TGTGCCAGCAGTCCGGGGGGGGTATACAATGAGCAGTTCTTC.

The V gene is TRBV7-2, the J gene TRBJ2-1; D remains ambiguous. Germline loops: CDR1 SGHTA, CDR2 FQGNSA. The germline V and J ends were trimmed by 5 bases and 8 bases, with 10 bases remaining between them. The CDR3 covers 12 residues. In DNA, the CDR3 is TGTGCCAGCAGCCCCTTTCGGGATGAGCAGTTCTTC. Encoded protein: CASSPFRDEQFF.

For this clonotype: This sequence may be a read error, since a much larger clone differs from it by one base. Lacking the conserved final phenylalanine or tryptophan, this CDR3 likely reflects a read error. CDR3 amino acids: CSASGGRETQYL. In nucleotides, the CDR3 is TGCAGTGCTAGCGGCGGACGGGAGACCCAGTACCTC. V and J are TRBV20-1 and TRBJ2-7, with D unresolved. The J call may be faulty, since TRBJ2-5 better matches the DNA end. Germline values: CDR1 DFQATT, CDR2 SNEGSKA (reference sequence). The CDR3 runs to 12 residues.

This chain connects TRBV28 to TRBJ2-7; D gene unclear. Deletions cut 5 bases from V and 4 bases from J, with 12 bases between. Per germline, CDR1 MDHEN and CDR2 SYDVKM. This CDR3 spans 13 amino acids. CDR3 amino acids: CASSESPKYEQYF. Written as DNA, the CDR3 is TGTGCCAGCAGTGAGAGCCCTAAGTACGAGCAGTACTTC.

The V and J genes are TRBV27 and TRBJ2-3; no definite D call. CDR3 size: 14 residues. Looked up from germline, CDR1 is MNHEY and CDR2 is SMNVEV (reference sequence). V gave up 7 bases and J gave up 2 bases, with 13 bases separating them. CDR3 protein: CASNRNSYTDTQYF. In nucleotides, the CDR3 is TGTGCCAGCAATAGAAACTCCTACACAGATACGCAGTATTTT.

V gene TRBV20-1 combines with J gene TRBJ2-1; tentatively, D is TRBD2 (5 bases). The CDR3 totals 14 residues. Per the germline V gene, CDR1 is DFQATT and CDR2 is SNEGSKA (reference sequence). The V end was cut by 0 bases, the J end by 7 bases, with 13 bases between. The CDR3 nucleotides are TGCAGTGCTAGAGAGCCCCGGGGTACTAATGAGCAGTTCTTC. Translation gives CSAREPRGTNEQFF.

The rearrangement joins TRBV7-2 to TRBJ2-7; 8 positions match TRBD1. Looked up from germline, CDR1 is SGHTA and CDR2 is FQGNSA. V shed 7 bases, J shed 0 bases, and the junction held 8 bases outside the gene matches. This CDR3 comprises 15 residues. In nucleotides, the CDR3 is TGTGCCAGCACCCAGGGGGCAGGAAGCTCCTACGAGCAGTACTTC. Protein product: CASTQGAGSSYEQYF.